The present T cell receptor beta chain was sequenced within a study of shared clonotypes between healthy human individuals. Profiling relied on immunoSEQ multiplex PCR, and the TCRdb table lists in-frame clones only, not all of them. The sample holds some 2 million clones, around 95% seen once. The length of the CDR3 is 16 residues. Per germline, CDR1 SGHRS and CDR2 YFSETQ. With 0 bases removed from V and 5 bases from J, the gap between germline ends came to 14 bases. Sequencing was carried out using naive CD4+ T cells sorted from blood. The subset: CD45RA+ positively selected. The chain recombines TRBV5-1 with TRBJ2-2; D is unclear. This clonotype originated in a young man in good health. CDR3 sequence reads: CASSLDQTTQTGELFF. CDR3 bases: TGCGCCAGCAGCTTGGACCAAACGACACAAACCGGGGAGCTGTTTTTT.